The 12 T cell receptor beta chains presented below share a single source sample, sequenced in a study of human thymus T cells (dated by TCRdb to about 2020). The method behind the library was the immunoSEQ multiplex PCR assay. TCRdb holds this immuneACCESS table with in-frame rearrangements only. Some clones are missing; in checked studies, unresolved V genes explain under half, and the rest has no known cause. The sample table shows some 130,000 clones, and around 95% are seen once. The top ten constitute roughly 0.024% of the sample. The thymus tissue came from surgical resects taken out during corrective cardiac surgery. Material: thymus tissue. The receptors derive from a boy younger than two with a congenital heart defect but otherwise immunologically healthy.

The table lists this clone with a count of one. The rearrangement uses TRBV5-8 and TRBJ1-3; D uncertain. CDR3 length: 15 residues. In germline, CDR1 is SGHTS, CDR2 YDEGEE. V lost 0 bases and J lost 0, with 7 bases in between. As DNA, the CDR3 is TGTGCCAGCAGCTTGGACATTTCCTCTGGAAACACCATATATTTT. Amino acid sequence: CASSLDISSGNTIYF.

The CDR3, as DNA: TGTGCCAGCAGCAAAGGGTGGGCAGGGAGAAACACCATATATTTT. Translation: CASSKGWAGRNTIYF. The rearrangement uses TRBV5-6 and TRBJ1-3, with D tentatively TRBD1 (5 bases). In germline, CDR1 is SGHDT, CDR2 YYEEEE. The V end lost 4 bases, the J end lost 5 bases, and 16 bases lay between the germline ends. This CDR3 is built from 15 residues.

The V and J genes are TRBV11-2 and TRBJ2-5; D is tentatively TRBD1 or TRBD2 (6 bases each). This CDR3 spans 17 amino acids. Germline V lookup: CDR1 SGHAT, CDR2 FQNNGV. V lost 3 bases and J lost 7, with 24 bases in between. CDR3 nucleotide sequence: TGTGCCAGCAGCTTTGACATAGTAGCCGGGGGCGATGCGACCCAGTACTTC. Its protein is CASSFDIVAGGDATQYF.

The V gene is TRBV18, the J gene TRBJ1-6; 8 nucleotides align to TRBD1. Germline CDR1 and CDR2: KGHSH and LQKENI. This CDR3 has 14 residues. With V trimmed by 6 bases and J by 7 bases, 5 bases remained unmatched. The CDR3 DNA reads TGTGCCAGCTCTACAGGGGGAGAGAATTCACCCCTCCACTTT. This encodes CASSTGGENSPLHF.

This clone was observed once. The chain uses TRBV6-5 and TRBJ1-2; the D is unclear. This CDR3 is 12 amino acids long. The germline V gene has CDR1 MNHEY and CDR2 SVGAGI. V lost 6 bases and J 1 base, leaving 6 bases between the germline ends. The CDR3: CASRSGNYGYTF. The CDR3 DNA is TGTGCCAGCAGATCGGGTAACTATGGCTACACCTTC.

The CDR3 nucleotides are TGTGCCAGCCCTGGGGCCAATATGGACTATGGCTACACCTTC. This codes for CASPGANMDYGYTF. The chain combines TRBV2 with TRBJ1-2, with D perhaps matching TRBD1 (5 bases). This CDR3 region has 14 residues. V was shortened by 8 bases and J by 3 bases, with 16 bases between the two germline ends. Germline V gives CDR1 SNHLY, CDR2 FYNNEI.

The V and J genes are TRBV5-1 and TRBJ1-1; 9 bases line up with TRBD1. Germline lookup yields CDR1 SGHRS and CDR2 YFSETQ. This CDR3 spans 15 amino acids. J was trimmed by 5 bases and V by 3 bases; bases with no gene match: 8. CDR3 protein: CASSWTGADGTEAFF. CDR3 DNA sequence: TGCGCCAGCAGCTGGACAGGGGCGGATGGGACTGAAGCTTTCTTT. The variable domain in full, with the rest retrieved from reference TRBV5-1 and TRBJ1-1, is KAGVTQTPRYLIKTRGQQVTLSCSPISGHRSVSWYQQTPGQGLQFLFEYFSETQRNKGNFPGRFSGRQFSNSRSEMNVSTLELGDSALYLCASSWTGADGTEAFFGQGTRLTVV.

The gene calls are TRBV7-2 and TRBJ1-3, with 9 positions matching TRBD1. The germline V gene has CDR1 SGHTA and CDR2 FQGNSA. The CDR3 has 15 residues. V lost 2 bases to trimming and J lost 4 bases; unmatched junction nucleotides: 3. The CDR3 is CASSLLTGGGNTIYF. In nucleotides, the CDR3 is TGTGCCAGCAGCTTACTGACAGGGGGAGGAAACACCATATATTTT.

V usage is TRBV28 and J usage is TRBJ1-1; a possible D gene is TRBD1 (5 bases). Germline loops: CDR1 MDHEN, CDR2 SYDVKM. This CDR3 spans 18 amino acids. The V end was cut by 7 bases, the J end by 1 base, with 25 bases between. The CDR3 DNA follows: TGTGCCAGCAAGGGGTTTGGAGGCGAGCGGCGGACGAACACTGAAGCTTTCTTT. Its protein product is CASKGFGGERRTNTEAFF.

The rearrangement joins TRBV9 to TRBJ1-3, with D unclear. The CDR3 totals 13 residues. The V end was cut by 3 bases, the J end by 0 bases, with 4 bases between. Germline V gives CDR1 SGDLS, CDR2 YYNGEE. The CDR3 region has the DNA TGTGCCAGCAGCGACTACTCTGGAAACACCATATATTTT. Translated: CASSDYSGNTIYF.

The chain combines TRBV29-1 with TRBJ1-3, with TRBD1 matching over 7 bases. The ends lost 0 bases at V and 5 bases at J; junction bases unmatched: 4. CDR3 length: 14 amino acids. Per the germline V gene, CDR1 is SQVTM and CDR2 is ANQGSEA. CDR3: CSVEEPGQRNTIYF. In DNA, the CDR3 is TGCAGCGTTGAAGAGCCGGGACAGAGAAACACCATATATTTT.

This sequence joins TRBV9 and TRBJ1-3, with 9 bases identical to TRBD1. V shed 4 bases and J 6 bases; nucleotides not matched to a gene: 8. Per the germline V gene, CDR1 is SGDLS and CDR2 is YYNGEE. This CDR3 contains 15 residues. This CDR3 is CASSPPDRGVNTIYF. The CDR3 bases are TGTGCCAGCAGCCCCCCGGACAGGGGTGTAAACACCATATATTTT.